The clone carrying this T cell receptor beta chain was detected only a few times. This sample is part of a study of regulatory T cells in long-lasting Graves disease. Germline V lookup: CDR1 MNHEY, CDR2 SVGEGT. V gave up 2 bases and J gave up 0 bases, with 7 bases separating them. The CDR3 spans 15 residues. Arm-PCR of CDR3 regions and iRepertoire HTBI primers were used to build TCR beta libraries. TCRdb reprocessed the multiplex PCR reads with MiXCR, giving one entry per CDR3 protein. There are hundreds of thousands of distinct CDR3 sequences in the sample; under 20% occur only once, and around 18% lies in the top ten. Time point of the sample: newly diagnosed GD, antithyroid drugs for less than 3 months. From PBMCs, RNA was extracted and then used to make the TCR library. The sample was also linked to a second study, of T cells in Graves' hyperthyroidism and ophthalmopathy.

Sequenced here: peripheral blood mononuclear cells (PBMCs), sampled at new diagnosis, from a patient treated with antithyroid drugs. The J gene is TRBJ1-4, the V gene TRBV6-2 or TRBV6-3, with TRBD1 as a possible D gene (5 bases). This sequence originates from a woman aged 25 to 39 with Graves disease. The CDR3 region is CASSYRGTTNEKLFF. The CDR3 nucleotides are TGTGCCAGCAGTTACAGGGGAACAACTAATGAAAAACTGTTTTTT.